This T cell receptor (beta chain) emerged from a study of PD-1 blockade in classical Hodgkin lymphoma. Overall study findings and caveats: Differences between repertoires have undefined causes, possibly disease activity or prior therapy.

TCRdb keeps only in-frame clones here, not all; method: immunoSEQ multiplex PCR. The data contain around 25,000 clones, approximately 80% of them singletons. This clone was seen just once. Its target is not known. Relapse was seen in all patients after autologous stem cell transplantation, and brentuximab vedotin exposure was variable. V lost 11 bases to trimming and J lost 5 bases, with 34 bases between them. The CDR3 has 18 residues. The germline gives CDR1 SSHAT, CDR2 FNYEAQ (reference sequence). This sequence originates from a human donor with classical Hodgkin lymphoma. The V call is TRBV7-7, the J call TRBJ2-7, with D perhaps matching TRBD2 (7 bases). This specimen consisted of peripheral blood mononuclear cells (PBMCs), obtained at baseline. Here the CDR3 DNA reads TGTGCCCCAGCCGCCCGGGGGTGGGGGGGCCCCGTCGGGGACGAGCAGTACTTC. Protein sequence: CAPAARGWGGPVGDEQYF.